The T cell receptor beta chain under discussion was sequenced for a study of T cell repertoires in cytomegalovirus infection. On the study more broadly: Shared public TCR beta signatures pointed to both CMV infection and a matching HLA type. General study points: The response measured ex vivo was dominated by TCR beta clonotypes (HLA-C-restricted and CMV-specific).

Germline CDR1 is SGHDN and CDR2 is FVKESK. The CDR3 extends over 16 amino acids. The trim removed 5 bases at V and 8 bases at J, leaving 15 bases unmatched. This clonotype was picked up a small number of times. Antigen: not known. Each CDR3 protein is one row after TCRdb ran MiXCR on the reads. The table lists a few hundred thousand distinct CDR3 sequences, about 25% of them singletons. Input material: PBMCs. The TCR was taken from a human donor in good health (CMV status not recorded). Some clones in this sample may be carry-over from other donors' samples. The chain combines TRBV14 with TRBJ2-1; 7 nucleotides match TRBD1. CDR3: CASSYLTGARGHEQFF. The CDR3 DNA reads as TGTGCCAGCAGCTACCTAACAGGGGCCCGAGGGCATGAGCAGTTCTTC.